This entry lists 2 T cell receptor beta chains sequenced from one sample in a study of low-dose radiotherapy and immunotherapy resistance in tumors. Time point given: before trial treatment. Gene-specific TRAV and TRBV primers were used for first-strand cDNA, covering alpha and beta chains. TCR amplification ran approximately 22 PCR cycles using constant-region and V-primer adapter primers. TCRdb reanalysed the reads using MiXCR and keeps one entry per CDR3 protein. The table has more than 50,000 distinct CDR3 sequences, 20% to 25% seen once. The specimen comprised PBMCs, sampled before treatment. These receptors all come from a male donor with prostate cancer.

V gene TRBV15 combines with J gene TRBJ2-5; D gene ambiguous. The CDR3 is made up of 14 amino acids. V lost 1 base, J lost 1 base, and 7 bases lay in between. CDR1 and CDR2 (germline): LNHNV, YYDKDF (reference sequence). CDR3 DNA: TGTGCCACCAGCAGAGTATCCAGCCAAGAGACCCAGTACTTC. This translates into CATSRVSSQETQYF.

The sample holds many counts of this clonotype. The gene calls are TRBV7-9 and TRBJ1-4; 7 positions agree with TRBD1. Germline V gene lookup returns CDR1 SEHNR and CDR2 FQNEAQ (reference sequence). V was clipped by 2 bases and J by 6 bases; unmatched bases: 6. The CDR3 loop spans 15 amino acids. The CDR3 region is CASSLSAGGHEKLFF. DNA for the CDR3: TGTGCCAGCAGCTTATCGGCAGGGGGACATGAAAAACTGTTTTTT.